One TCR beta chain is described in this entry. This CDR3 comprises 13 residues. Germline V lookup: CDR1 SGHDT, CDR2 YYEEEE. The PCR employed 60 Vbeta primers together with 13 Jbeta primers. The assay was immunoSEQ multiplex PCR, and TCRdb's table has in-frame clones only and misses some. The table records fewer than 200,000 clones, approximately 80% of them present only once. The sample originates from a study of cytomegalovirus exposure and HLA in healthy donors. Sequences were obtained from PBMCs. V usage is TRBV5-6 and J usage is TRBJ2-5, with 10 bases identical to TRBD1. The J call may be faulty, since TRBJ2-7 better matches the DNA end. The TCR comes from a girl aged 2 to 10 in good health and CMV-seropositive. The CDR3 here is CASSMGTGDEQYF. The CDR3 DNA reads TGTGCCAGTAGCATGGGGACAGGGGACGAGCAGTACTTC.